This TCR beta chain was sequenced for a study of HIV-infected patients and healthy controls. Per the germline V gene, CDR1 is MNHEY and CDR2 is SMNVEV (reference sequence). With V trimmed by 5 bases and J by 9 bases, 7 bases remained unmatched. This CDR3 is 14 amino acids long. Each CDR3 protein gets one entry after TCRdb re-called the 5' RACE reads with MiXCR. Of about 70,000 distinct CDR3 sequences in the sample, about 16% were seen once. The TCR originated in a human donor in good health. This rearrangement joins TRBV27 to TRBJ2-1, with 10 bases matching TRBD2. Specimen: CD4+ T cells from blood. CDR3 in amino acids: CASSPSGRAPEQFF. CDR3 DNA sequence: TGTGCCAGCAGTCCGAGCGGGAGGGCCCCTGAGCAGTTCTTC.